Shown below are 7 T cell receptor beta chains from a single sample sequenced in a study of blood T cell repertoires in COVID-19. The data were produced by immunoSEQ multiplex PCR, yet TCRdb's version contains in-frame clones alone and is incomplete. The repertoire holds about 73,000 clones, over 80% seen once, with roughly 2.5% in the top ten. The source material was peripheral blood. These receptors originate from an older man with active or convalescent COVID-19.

CDR3 coding DNA: TGCGCCAGCAGCCAGGTTGGACAGAACTATGGCTACACCTTC. As protein: CASSQVGQNYGYTF. The chain couples TRBV4-1 to TRBJ1-2, with a possible D match to TRBD1 (6 bases). The CDR3 sequence is 14 residues long. V was cut by 3 bases and J by 2 bases, with 10 bases left in between. The germline CDR1 and CDR2 sequences are MGHRA and YSYEKL.

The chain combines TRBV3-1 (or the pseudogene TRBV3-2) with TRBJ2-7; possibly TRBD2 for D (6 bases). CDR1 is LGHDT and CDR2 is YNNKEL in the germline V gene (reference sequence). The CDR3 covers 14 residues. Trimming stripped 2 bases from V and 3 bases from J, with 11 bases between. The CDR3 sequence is CASSQNLANYEQYF. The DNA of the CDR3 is TGTGCCAGCAGCCAAAATCTAGCGAACTACGAGCAGTACTTC.

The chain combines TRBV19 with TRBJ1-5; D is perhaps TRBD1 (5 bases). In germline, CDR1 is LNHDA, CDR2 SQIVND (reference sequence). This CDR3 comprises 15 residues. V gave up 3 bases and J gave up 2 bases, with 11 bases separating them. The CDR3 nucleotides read TGTGCCAGTAGTATGGGGTGGGGGGGCAATCAGCCCCAGCATTTT. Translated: CASSMGWGGNQPQHF. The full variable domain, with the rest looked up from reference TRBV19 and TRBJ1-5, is DGGITQSPKYLFRKEGQNVTLSCEQNLNHDAMYWYRQDPGQGLRLIYYSQIVNDFQKGDIAEGYSVSREKKESFPLTVTSAQKNPTAFYLCASSMGWGGNQPQHFGDGTRLSIL.

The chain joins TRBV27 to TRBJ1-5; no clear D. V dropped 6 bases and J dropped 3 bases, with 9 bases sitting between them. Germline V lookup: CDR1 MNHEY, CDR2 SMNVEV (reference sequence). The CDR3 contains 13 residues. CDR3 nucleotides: TGTGCCAGCAGCAACAGACACAATCAGCCCCAGCATTTT. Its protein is CASSNRHNQPQHF.

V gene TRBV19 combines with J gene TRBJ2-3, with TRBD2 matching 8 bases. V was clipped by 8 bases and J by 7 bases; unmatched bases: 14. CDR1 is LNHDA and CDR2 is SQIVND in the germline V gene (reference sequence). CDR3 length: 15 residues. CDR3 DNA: TGTGCCAGTCTCTCTTTTGTCGGGGGGGCGAATACGCAGTATTTT. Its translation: CASLSFVGGANTQYF.

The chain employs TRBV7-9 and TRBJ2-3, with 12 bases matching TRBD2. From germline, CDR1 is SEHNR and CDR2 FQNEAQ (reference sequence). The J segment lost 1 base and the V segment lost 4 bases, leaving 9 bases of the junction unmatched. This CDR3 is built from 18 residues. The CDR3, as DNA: TGTGCCAGCAGCTCCCCGCTAGGGACTAGCGGGCGCACAGATACGCAGTATTTT. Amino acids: CASSSPLGTSGRTDTQYF.

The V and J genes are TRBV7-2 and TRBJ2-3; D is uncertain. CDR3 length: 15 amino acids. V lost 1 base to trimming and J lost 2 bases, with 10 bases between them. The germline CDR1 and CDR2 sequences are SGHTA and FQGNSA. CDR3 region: CASSLVSSVTDTQYF. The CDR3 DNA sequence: TGTGCCAGCAGCTTAGTTAGCTCGGTCACAGATACGCAGTATTTT.